The 30 T cell receptor beta chains presented below share a single source sample, sequenced in a study of T cells in Graves' hyperthyroidism and ophthalmopathy (dated by TCRdb to between 2019 and 2020). To prepare the library, multiplex PCR was applied. TCRdb records Illumina HiSeq 2000 as the sequencer. Amplification of TCR beta CDR3 regions was carried out from RNA transcripts. The first round of RT-PCR for the TCR CDR3 was performed with the HTBI primer set and the Qiagen OneStep RT-PCR kit. TCRdb cleaned the public reads at Q25 with fastp, built clones with MiXCR and kept in-frame beta chains. For every CDR3 protein sequence, its rows merge into one entry that carries the most common genes and DNA. Recorded for this sample are fewer than 400,000 distinct CDR3 sequences; around a quarter of them occurred a single time. The top ten constitute about 70% of the sample. Input material: blood. These receptors were obtained from a man between 45 and 60 years old with Graves' hyperthyroidism.

In its sample, this clonotype was seen many times. J is TRBJ2-7 and V is TRBV7-2; 11 bases line up with TRBD2. This CDR3 has 14 amino acids. Germline CDR1 and CDR2: SGHTA and FQGNSA. After removal of 5 bases from V and 2 bases from J, the junction contained 2 bases not matched to a gene. CDR3 in DNA: TGTGCCAGCAGCCCGGGACTAGCGGCCTACGAGCAGTACTTC. It yields the protein CASSPGLAAYEQYF.

This clonotype was counted at least ten times. The chain links TRBV29-1 to TRBJ1-1, with D perhaps matching TRBD1 (6 bases). The CDR3 spans 13 residues. The germline V and J ends were trimmed by 4 bases and 5 bases, with 14 bases remaining between them. Germline loops: CDR1 SQVTM, CDR2 ANQGSEA. In nucleotides, the CDR3 is TGCAGCGTTGTTGGGCAGGGGAGAACTGAAGCTTTCTTT. Its protein is CSVVGQGRTEAFF. The full variable domain, with the rest looked up from reference TRBV29-1 and TRBJ1-1, is SAVISQKPSRDICQRGTSLTIQCQVDSQVTMMFWYRQQPGQSLTLIATANQGSEATYESGFVIDKFPISRPNLTFSTLTVSNMSPEDSSIYLCSVVGQGRTEAFFGQGTRLTVV.

This clonotype was counted only a few times. One junction end does not reproduce the germline sequence, and a read error may be involved. This sequence joins TRBV28 and TRBJ2-3; D remains ambiguous. This CDR3 contains 17 residues. Per the germline V gene, CDR1 is MDHEN and CDR2 is SYDVKM. The DNA for the CDR3 is TGTGCCAGCAGTTTCATGGGCATTCGGCTCCGCACAGATGCGCAGTATTTT. This gives the protein CASSFMGIRLRTDAQYF.

This clonotype was seen repeatedly, ten times or more. V gene TRBV11-2 combines with J gene TRBJ2-3, with D perhaps TRBD2 (5 bases). There are 17 residues in the CDR3. Trimming removed 3 bases from V and 2 bases from J, with 18 bases in between. CDR1 is SGHAT and CDR2 is FQNNGV in the germline V gene. The CDR3 sequence is CASSLPLARADTDTQYF. The CDR3 nucleotides read TGTGCCAGCAGCTTGCCCCTAGCCCGAGCCGACACAGATACGCAGTATTTT. The full variable domain, with the rest looked up from reference TRBV11-2 and TRBJ2-3, is EAGVAQSPRYKIIEKRQSVAFWCNPISGHATLYWYQQILGQGPKLLIQFQNNGVVDDSQLPKDRFSAERLKGVDSTLKIQPAKLEDSAVYLCASSLPLARADTDTQYFGPGTRLTVL.

The V and J genes are TRBV6-1 and TRBJ2-6; D might be TRBD1 or TRBD2, each matching 5 bases. Trimming took 2 bases from V and 0 from J, leaving 20 bases between them. Per germline, CDR1 MNHNS and CDR2 SASEGT. CDR3 length: 20 residues. CDR3 in amino acids: CASSELGWGTASSGANVLTF. DNA of the CDR3: TGTGCCAGCAGTGAACTAGGGTGGGGGACCGCCAGCTCTGGGGCCAACGTCCTGACTTTC.

This clonotype was detected ten times or more. The chain recombines TRBV11-3 with TRBJ2-2; the D is unclear. CDR1 and CDR2 from the germline V gene are SGHNT and YENEEA. The germline V and J ends were trimmed by 5 bases and 3 bases, with 10 bases remaining between them. CDR3 length: 14 residues. The CDR3 region is CASSLTVDTGELFF. The CDR3 nucleotides are TGTGCCAGCAGCCTAACTGTGGACACCGGGGAGCTGTTTTTT. Supplemented by reference TRBV11-3 and TRBJ2-2, the full variable domain reads EAGVVQSPRYKIIEKKQPVAFWCNPISGHNTLYWYLQNLGQGPELLIRYENEEAVDDSQLPKDRFSAERLKGVDSTLKIQPAELGDSAVYLCASSLTVDTGELFFGEGSRLTVL.

The chain links TRBV6-1 to TRBJ2-2; no clear D. Trimming took 7 bases from V and 6 from J, leaving 21 bases between them. CDR3 length: 16 residues. CDR1 is MNHNS, CDR2 SASEGT, per germline. The CDR3 DNA reads TGTGCCAGCAAGGCCAGTTTTGCAGTTTTCGCCGGGGAGCTGTTTTTT. Translation: CASKASFAVFAGELFF.

This clonotype occurred a few times. The genes are TRBV5-1 and TRBJ2-7; weak D call: TRBD2 (6 bases). The CDR3 runs to 15 residues. Looked up from germline, CDR1 is SGHRS and CDR2 is YFSETQ. The V end was cut by 4 bases, the J end by 0 bases, with 14 bases between. CDR3: CASSLQGSGSYEQYF. The DNA of the CDR3 is TGCGCCAGCAGCCTCCAAGGTAGCGGCTCCTACGAGCAGTACTTC.

This clonotype was detected a few times. The chain joins TRBV18 to TRBJ2-7; a possible D gene is TRBD2 (6 bases). This CDR3 region has 13 residues. Germline loops: CDR1 KGHSH, CDR2 LQKENI. V lost 1 base and J 6 bases, leaving 10 bases between the germline ends. The CDR3 nucleotides are TGTGCCAGCTCACCACGGGCGGAGGGCGAGCAGTACTTC. Translated: CASSPRAEGEQYF.

A few counts support this clonotype. This chain links TRBV6-1 with TRBJ2-1, with TRBD2 matching 9 bases. The V segment lost 6 bases and the J segment 7 bases; nucleotides outside the gene matches: 10. The CDR3 extends over 15 amino acids. Germline lookup yields CDR1 MNHNS and CDR2 SASEGT. CDR3 loop: CASSRSGGGWNEQFF. As DNA, the CDR3 is TGTGCCAGCAGCCGTAGCGGGGGCGGTTGGAATGAGCAGTTCTTC.

The chain is built from TRBV5-1 and TRBJ2-1, with D possibly being TRBD1 (6 bases). Trimming removed 1 base from V and 7 bases from J, with 12 bases in between. The CDR3 sequence is 14 residues long. Germline CDR1 SGHRS, CDR2 YFSETQ. CDR3 DNA: TGCGCCAGCAGCTTGTACAGGGATGAGAATGAGCAGTTCTTC. Protein sequence: CASSLYRDENEQFF.

The rearrangement links TRBV10-3 to TRBJ1-1; 8 bases align to TRBD1. CDR1 and CDR2 from the germline V gene are ENHRY and SYGVKD. The V segment lost 8 bases and the J segment 1 base; nucleotides outside the gene matches: 9. The CDR3 extends over 15 amino acids. The DNA for the CDR3 is TGTGCCATCCGGGGGGGTGGACAGGGGAACACTGAAGCTTTCTTT. Protein sequence: CAIRGGGQGNTEAFF.

This clonotype has ten or more counts. The J gene is TRBJ2-7, the V gene TRBV6-1; 8 nucleotides line up with TRBD2. The CDR3 sequence is 13 residues long. Germline values: CDR1 MNHNS, CDR2 SASEGT. The ends lost 4 bases at V and 5 bases at J; junction bases unmatched: 4. Written as DNA, the CDR3 is TGTGCCAGCAGTGCCGGACTAGCCCACGAGCAGTACTTC. The encoded protein is CASSAGLAHEQYF.

This clonotype was seen a handful of times. The chain employs TRBV9 and TRBJ2-2; no clear D. V was shortened by 5 bases and J by 4 bases, with 9 bases between the two germline ends. Germline loops: CDR1 SGDLS, CDR2 YYNGEE. This CDR3 is built from 13 residues. DNA of the CDR3: TGTGCCAGCAGTCCCTTAAGCACCGGGGAGCTGTTTTTT. It yields the protein CASSPLSTGELFF.

This clonotype was observed many times. This sequence joins TRBV7-8 and TRBJ2-7; possibly TRBD1 for D (6 bases). The germline V gene encodes CDR1 SGHVS and CDR2 FQNEAQ. Trimming stripped 3 bases from V and 7 bases from J, with 10 bases between. This CDR3 spans 12 amino acids. This CDR3 reads CASSFTGREQYF. CDR3 coding DNA: TGTGCCAGCAGCTTCACAGGGCGGGAGCAGTACTTC. Variable domain in full (rest from reference TRBV7-8 and TRBJ2-7): GAGVSQSPRYKVAKRGQDVALRCDPISGHVSLFWYQQALGQGPEFLTYFQNEAQLDKSGLPSDRFFAERPEGSVSTLKIQRTQQEDSAVYLCASSFTGREQYFGPGTRLTVT.

This clonotype was counted a few times. The V and J genes are TRBV6-2 or TRBV6-3 and TRBJ1-6, with a tentative D call TRBD1 (5 bases). The CDR3 runs 14 residues. V dropped 11 bases and J dropped 7 bases, with 18 bases sitting between them. Germline CDR1 reads MNHEY; CDR2 reads SVGEGT. The CDR3 region is CAGRKGLQNSPLHF. CDR3 DNA: TGTGCCGGAAGAAAGGGACTTCAAAATTCACCCCTCCACTTT.

The chain carries TRBV27 and TRBJ2-7; D assignment may be TRBD1 or TRBD2 (5 bases each). The germline CDR1 and CDR2 sequences are MNHEY and SMNVEV (reference sequence). Trimming took off 6 bases at V and 3 bases at J, with 27 bases between the two ends. The CDR3 consists of 18 residues. CDR3 residues: CASSPLTGSNGTYYEQYF. The CDR3 nucleotides are TGTGCCAGCAGCCCACTTACGGGTAGTAACGGGACCTACTACGAGCAGTACTTC.

This clonotype occurred a few times. The chain joins TRBV11-2 to TRBJ2-2; TRBD1 matches at 10 bases. The CDR3 runs to 18 residues. Germline CDR1 SGHAT, CDR2 FQNNGV. V was clipped by 1 base and J by 4 bases; unmatched bases: 9. CDR3 nucleotide sequence: TGTGCCAGCAGCTTAGGTCCGGGACAGGGGATCCTCACCGGGGAGCTGTTTTTT. Protein sequence: CASSLGPGQGILTGELFF.

This clonotype was found a few times. This chain connects TRBV29-1 to TRBJ1-5; 10 nucleotides agree with TRBD1. The length of the CDR3 is 14 residues. V was pared by 6 bases and J by 4 bases, with 6 bases of the junction left unmatched. The germline V gene has CDR1 SQVTM and CDR2 ANQGSEA. The CDR3 loop reads CSVKGQGTNQPQHF. CDR3 DNA: TGCAGCGTGAAGGGACAGGGGACTAATCAGCCCCAGCATTTT.

This clonotype was found a few times. This sequence joins TRBV20-1 and TRBJ2-5; D uncertain. CDR3 length: 10 residues. The germline gives CDR1 DFQATT, CDR2 SNEGSKA (reference sequence). The CDR3 region is CSVGKETQYF. The DNA for the CDR3 is TGCAGCGTGGGAAAAGAGACCCAGTACTTC.

The chain couples TRBV29-1 to TRBJ2-1; 7 bases map to TRBD2. The V gene end was trimmed by 6 bases and the J gene end by 3 bases; junction bases not matched to a gene: 14. This CDR3 is built from 16 residues. The germline V gene encodes CDR1 SQVTM and CDR2 ANQGSEA. The CDR3: CSVPAGIFEIYNEQFF. In DNA, the CDR3 is TGCAGCGTCCCAGCGGGAATTTTTGAAATCTACAATGAGCAGTTCTTC.

This chain joins TRBV2 and TRBJ2-3; 12 bases are a match to TRBD2. Germline V lookup: CDR1 SNHLY, CDR2 FYNNEI. The trim removed 6 bases at V and 2 bases at J, leaving 6 bases unmatched. The CDR3 loop spans 16 amino acids. CDR3 loop: CASSLAGGLTTDTQYF. CDR3 bases: TGTGCCAGCAGCCTAGCGGGAGGGCTAACCACAGATACGCAGTATTTT.

This clonotype was observed a few times. V is TRBV29-1 and J is TRBJ2-5; the match to TRBD1 covers 8 bases. The CDR3 extends over 13 amino acids. V trimming: 5 bases; J trimming: 2 bases; junction bases outside the gene matches: 4. Germline assignment: CDR1 SQVTM and CDR2 ANQGSEA. The CDR3 is CSVLWTGQETQYF. In DNA, the CDR3 is TGCAGCGTTCTTTGGACAGGGCAAGAGACCCAGTACTTC.

The rearrangement uses TRBV18 and TRBJ2-7; the match to TRBD2 covers 8 bases. Germline values: CDR1 KGHSH, CDR2 LQKENI. The CDR3 is 17 residues long. The V gene end was trimmed by 6 bases and the J gene end by 0 bases; junction bases not matched to a gene: 13. The CDR3 sequence: CASSSPGLADSSYEQYF. The CDR3, as DNA: TGTGCCAGCTCGTCCCCCGGACTAGCCGATAGCTCCTACGAGCAGTACTTC.

The chain joins TRBV30 to TRBJ2-7, with D uncertain. The germline V and J ends were trimmed by 0 bases and 0 bases, with 9 bases remaining between them. The CDR3 contains 14 residues. Germline CDR1 and CDR2: GTSNPN and SVGIG (reference sequence). For the CDR3, the DNA is TGTGCCTGGAGTGTAGGAACCCACTCCTACGAGCAGTACTTC. Translated: CAWSVGTHSYEQYF. Combining the CDR3 with reference TRBV30 and TRBJ2-7 gives the whole variable domain SQTIHQWPATLVQPVGSPLSLECTVEGTSNPNLYWYRQAAGRGLQLLFYSVGIGQISSEVPQNLSASRPQDRQFILSSKKLLLSDSGFYLCAWSVGTHSYEQYFGPGTRLTVT.

The chain carries TRBV7-9 and TRBJ2-1, with D perhaps matching TRBD2 (6 bases). Trimming removed 0 bases at V and 11 bases at J, with 29 bases between. Germline V gene data show CDR1 as SEHNR and CDR2 as FQNEAQ (reference sequence). This CDR3 comprises 19 residues. The CDR3 reads CASSLAWEDALGPVAKQFF. In DNA form, the CDR3 reads TGTGCCAGCAGCTTAGCATGGGAGGACGCCTTAGGTCCGGTGGCTAAGCAGTTCTTC.

This clonotype was found many times. The V and J genes are TRBV11-2 and TRBJ2-7; no reliable D call. V shed 1 base and J shed 3 bases, with 7 bases lying between them. This CDR3 has 13 residues. Germline lookup yields CDR1 SGHAT and CDR2 FQNNGV. The CDR3 DNA reads as TGTGCCAGCAGCTTAGGCCCGAACTACGAGCAGTACTTC. It is translated as CASSLGPNYEQYF.

This clonotype came up a few times. The rearrangement joins TRBV5-1 to TRBJ2-1, with TRBD2 matching 7 bases. Germline V gives CDR1 SGHRS, CDR2 YFSETQ. The CDR3 loop spans 17 amino acids. The V segment lost 0 bases and the J segment 0 bases; nucleotides outside the gene matches: 6. This CDR3 reads CASSLGGGRISYNEQFF. The CDR3 DNA is TGCGCCAGCAGCTTGGGAGGCGGGAGAATCTCCTACAATGAGCAGTTCTTC.

On this clonotype: It may be a read error: a sequence one base away is much more abundant. The chain is built from TRBV6-2 or TRBV6-3 and TRBJ2-1; D possibly uses TRBD1 or TRBD2 (5 bases each). Trimming removed 6 bases at V and 5 bases at J, with 14 bases between. Per the germline V gene, CDR1 is MNHEY and CDR2 is SVGEGT. This CDR3 region has 14 residues. As DNA, the CDR3 is TGTGCCAGCAGAGACCGGGACGGTCACAATGAGCAGTTCTTC. Its translation: CASRDRDGHNEQFF.

The chain recombines TRBV24-1 with TRBJ2-1; perhaps TRBD1 as D (5 bases). V was trimmed by 1 base and J by 0 bases, leaving 12 bases between them. This CDR3 spans 17 amino acids. Germline lookup yields CDR1 KGHDR and CDR2 SFDVKD. The CDR3 reads CATSDFRRQSSYNEQFF. In DNA form, the CDR3 reads TGTGCCACCAGTGATTTTAGAAGACAGAGCTCCTACAATGAGCAGTTCTTC.